This passage covers 18 T cell receptor beta chains from one sample sequenced in a study of cytomegalovirus exposure and HLA in healthy donors. A multiplex PCR was run with 60 Vbeta primers and 13 Jbeta primers. The protocol was immunoSEQ multiplex PCR, while the TCRdb copy is restricted to in-frame clones and leaves out a portion. The table has 150,000 to 200,000 clones, roughly four fifths seen once; the top ten hold roughly 0.99%. Sequencing used PBMCs. The receptors were gathered from a woman aged 40 to 55 in good health and CMV-seronegative.

The chain carries TRBV28 and TRBJ2-5, with 15 bases that match TRBD2. Germline trimming cut 5 bases from V and 6 bases from J; bases unmatched to any gene: 7. The CDR3 has 16 residues. Germline lookup yields CDR1 MDHEN and CDR2 SYDVKM. The CDR3 region has the DNA TGTGCCAGCAGTGGACTAGCGGGAGGGCCATGGAAGACCCAGTACTTC. It specifies CASSGLAGGPWKTQYF.

The chain has TRBV6-1 and TRBJ1-5, with D possibly matching TRBD1 (5 bases). The CDR3 is 15 amino acids. CDR1 and CDR2 (germline): MNHNS, SASEGT. V lost 0 bases and J lost 7, with 13 bases in between. The CDR3 DNA reads TGTGCCAGCAGTGAAGCGGTGCAGGGAGGGCAGCCCCAGCATTTT. Protein product: CASSEAVQGGQPQHF.

The V gene is TRBV7-9, the J gene TRBJ2-1; D is perhaps TRBD2 (5 bases). The CDR3 has 15 amino acids. Trimming took 6 bases from V and 8 from J, leaving 20 bases between them. CDR1 is SEHNR and CDR2 is FQNEAQ in the germline V gene (reference sequence). CDR3 in DNA: TGTGCCAGCAGTCTCACACAGAGGGAGATCGATGAGCAGTTCTTC. Translating gives CASSLTQREIDEQFF.

This clone was counted between two and nine times. The V and J genes are TRBV11-2 and TRBJ1-2, with D tentatively TRBD1 (5 bases). Trimming removed 4 bases at V and 8 bases at J, with 11 bases between. The length of the CDR3 is 12 residues. The germline CDR1 and CDR2 sequences are SGHAT and FQNNGV. CDR3 nucleotides: TGTGCCAGCAGCTCCGACAGTTACGGCTACACCTTC. Translated, it gives CASSSDSYGYTF.

The chain is built from TRBV10-3 and TRBJ2-1, with TRBD2 matching 15 bases. The junction had 7 bases not matched to a gene; V was cut back by 0 bases and J by 4 bases. The CDR3 consists of 19 residues. Germline loops: CDR1 ENHRY, CDR2 SYGVKD. The CDR3 region has the DNA TGTGCCATCAGTGAGTCAAAGGGACTAGCGGGAGGTCTGTACAATGAGCAGTTCTTC. Its protein product is CAISESKGLAGGLYNEQFF.

The V gene is TRBV6-5, the J gene TRBJ2-7; 7 nucleotides line up with TRBD2. CDR1 is MNHEY and CDR2 is SVGAGI in the germline V gene. V lost 0 bases to trimming and J lost 2 bases; unmatched junction nucleotides: 7. The CDR3 is 16 amino acids. CDR3 region: CASSYSGRTPTYEQYF. For the CDR3, the DNA is TGTGCCAGCAGTTACTCCGGGAGGACTCCAACCTACGAGCAGTACTTC.

This clone came up once. The V call is TRBV2, the J call TRBJ1-1, with D hard to call. Looked up from germline, CDR1 is SNHLY and CDR2 is FYNNEI. CDR3 length: 13 residues. Trimming stripped 4 bases from V and 3 bases from J, with 9 bases between. Here the CDR3 reads CASSANGDTEAFF. Here the CDR3 DNA reads TGTGCCAGCAGTGCGAACGGGGACACTGAAGCTTTCTTT.

The rearrangement uses TRBV5-1 and TRBJ2-1; 8 positions match TRBD2. This CDR3 is 14 amino acids long. Germline CDR1 SGHRS, CDR2 YFSETQ. The junction had 3 bases not matched to a gene; V was cut back by 0 bases and J by 7 bases. The CDR3 DNA sequence: TGCGCCAGCAGCTTGGGGACTAGCATGAATGAGCAGTTCTTC. It specifies CASSLGTSMNEQFF.

The J gene is TRBJ2-7, the V gene TRBV6-6; 10 positions match TRBD2. CDR3 length: 16 residues. CDR1 is MNHNY, CDR2 SVGAGI, per germline (reference sequence). The trim removed 2 bases at V and 1 base at J, leaving 5 bases unmatched. The CDR3 protein is CASSYSPSGSSYEQYF. In DNA form, the CDR3 reads TGTGCCAGCAGTTACAGTCCTAGCGGGAGTTCCTACGAGCAGTACTTC.

The J gene is TRBJ1-2, the V gene TRBV11-2, with D perhaps matching TRBD1 (5 bases). There are 15 residues in the CDR3. Trimming stripped 5 bases from V and 2 bases from J, with 15 bases between. Germline V gives CDR1 SGHAT, CDR2 FQNNGV. For the CDR3, the DNA is TGTGCCAGCAGCCCATTAAAGGGGCCCAACTATGGCTACACCTTC. This gives the protein CASSPLKGPNYGYTF.

V is TRBV7-2 and J is TRBJ2-7; TRBD2 aligns across 11 bases. Per the germline V gene, CDR1 is SGHTA and CDR2 is FQGNSA. The CDR3 contains 15 residues. J gave up 7 bases and V 5 bases, and 10 bases lay outside the gene matches. This CDR3 is CASSQGTSGSKEQYF. CDR3 coding DNA: TGTGCCAGCAGCCAAGGCACTAGCGGGAGTAAGGAGCAGTACTTC.

V usage is TRBV28 and J usage is TRBJ1-6; D call uncertain. This CDR3 comprises 12 residues. Trimming stripped 3 bases from V and 7 bases from J, with 4 bases between. Germline CDR1 reads MDHEN; CDR2 reads SYDVKM. The DNA of the CDR3 is TGTGCCAGCAGTTTTTCGAATTCACCCCTCCACTTT. This sequence encodes CASSFSNSPLHF.

The chain recombines TRBV7-6 with TRBJ1-1, with a tentative D call TRBD1 (5 bases). The CDR3 has 15 amino acids. Germline V CDR1 and CDR2: SGHVS, FNYEAQ. V dropped 1 base and J dropped 1 base, with 10 bases sitting between them. CDR3: CASSLGPTGNTEAFF. In DNA form, the CDR3 reads TGTGCCAGCAGCTTAGGGCCTACAGGGAACACTGAAGCTTTCTTT.

The chain employs TRBV5-1 and TRBJ1-6; no firm D call. Trimming removed 4 bases at V and 15 bases at J, with 17 bases between. Looked up from germline, CDR1 is SGHRS and CDR2 is YFSETQ. The length of the CDR3 is 13 residues. The CDR3 DNA reads TGCGCCAGCAGCCCCGGTGGGGAGTACAGCCTCCACTTT. This translates into CASSPGGEYSLHF. Supplemented by reference TRBV5-1 and TRBJ1-6, the full variable domain reads KAGVTQTPRYLIKTRGQQVTLSCSPISGHRSVSWYQQTPGQGLQFLFEYFSETQRNKGNFPGRFSGRQFSNSRSEMNVSTLELGDSALYLCASSPGGEYSLHFGNGTRLTVT.

The rearrangement joins TRBV27 to TRBJ1-4; D call uncertain. V was cut by 5 bases and J by 0 bases, with 10 bases left in between. Germline V gene data show CDR1 as MNHEY and CDR2 as SMNVEV (reference sequence). There are 15 residues in the CDR3. For the CDR3, the DNA is TGTGCCAGCAGTGTTCAAGCTGCAACTAATGAAAAACTGTTTTTT. It codes for CASSVQAATNEKLFF. The whole variable domain, remainder taken from reference TRBV27 and TRBJ1-4, is EAQVTQNPRYLITVTGKKLTVTCSQNMNHEYMSWYRQDPGLGLRQIYYSMNVEVTDKGDVPEGYKVSRKEKRNFPLILESPSPNQTSLYFCASSVQAATNEKLFFGSGTQLSVL.

CDR3 bases: TGTGCCAGCAGCTCCCGGGAACATAGGAAGTTCTTC. As protein: CASSSREHRKFF. The J gene is TRBJ2-1, the V gene TRBV7-9, with D possibly TRBD2 on 5 matching bases. The CDR3 consists of 12 residues. Germline CDR1 is SEHNR and CDR2 is FQNEAQ (reference sequence). The V end lost 4 bases, the J end lost 14 bases, and 15 bases lay between the germline ends.

Only a few counts were recorded for this clone. The genes are TRBV11-3 and TRBJ2-2; 14 bases are shared with TRBD2. Germline V gene data show CDR1 as SGHNT and CDR2 as YENEEA. The CDR3 totals 15 residues. After removal of 5 bases from V and 8 bases from J, the junction contained 4 bases not matched to a gene. The CDR3 protein is CASSHGTSGRGELFF. The CDR3 nucleotides read TGTGCCAGCAGCCACGGGACTAGCGGGAGAGGGGAGCTGTTTTTT.

This clone has just a few counts. The V gene is TRBV2, the J gene TRBJ1-1; D ambiguous. Germline CDR1 and CDR2: SNHLY and FYNNEI. Trimming removed 3 bases at V and 1 base at J, with 6 bases between. The CDR3 consists of 13 residues. DNA for the CDR3: TGTGCCAGCAGTGATAGCCCGAACACTGAAGCTTTCTTT. Its translation is CASSDSPNTEAFF.